Detailed here is one T cell receptor (beta chain). Its matching antigen is unknown. Using immunoSEQ multiplex PCR, the repertoire was profiled, and TCRdb retains in-frame clones only, with some absent. The data contain hundreds of thousands of clones, 73% of them singletons. This sample is drawn from a study of shared clonotypes between healthy human individuals. Study in general: Three plates each covered CD4 naive and memory; CD8 naive two, CD8 memory one. Study-wide findings and caveats: Inspection by rarefaction showed sorted-subset sequencing to be incomplete despite large depth. It was observed that 5% to 6% of naive CD4 clonotypes were shared across a handful of donors.

The CDR3 runs 15 residues. Trimming removed 1 base from V and 2 bases from J, with 8 bases in between. Looked up from germline, CDR1 is SGHAT and CDR2 is FQNNGV. The authors divided CD4+ cells into CD45RA+ naive and CD45RA-negative memory subsets. This chain uses TRBV11-2 with TRBJ2-2, with D possibly being TRBD1 (5 bases). The source of this sequence is a woman younger than 45 in good health. Input material: memory CD4+ T cells sorted from blood. Subset reported: CD45RA-negative fraction. CDR3 sequence: CASSLGGFNTGELFF. The DNA of the CDR3 is TGTGCCAGCAGCTTAGGGGGCTTTAACACCGGGGAGCTGTTTTTT. Variable domain in full (rest from reference TRBV11-2 and TRBJ2-2): EAGVAQSPRYKIIEKRQSVAFWCNPISGHATLYWYQQILGQGPKLLIQFQNNGVVDDSQLPKDRFSAERLKGVDSTLKIQPAKLEDSAVYLCASSLGGFNTGELFFGEGSRLTVL.